This TCR beta chain is drawn from a study of CD8+CD57+ T cells in acquired aplastic anemia (dated by TCRdb to the late 2010s). Regarding the complete study: A mean of roughly 2.9 ug of DNA, ranging from 0.2 to 27.4 ug, was extracted from sorted CD4+ and CD8+ cells. CD8+CD57+ expansion was defined as frequency above the mean frequency observed in healthy subjects.

Flow cytometry had shown CD8+CD57+ cell expansion in the patients selected for sequencing. Severe acquired aplastic anemia was diagnosed in all patients according to International Study of Aplastic Anemia and Agranulocytosis and Camitta criteria. Patients had received no therapy at the time of blood sampling. TCR repertoires of sorted CD4+ and CD8+ blood T cells from severe aplastic anemia patients and healthy subjects were deep-sequenced in the study. Patients were enrolled in the USA under clinicaltrials.gov protocols 00001620, 01623167, 00001397, 00071045, 00081523 and 00961064. Ficoll-Paque density gradient centrifugation was used to isolate peripheral blood mononuclear cells. CD4+ and CD8+ T cells were sorted by FACS or magnetic beads before DNA extraction. Broader findings and caveats from the paper: No significant difference in CD8+ Simpson's diversity was found between patients and healthy controls (P=0.060). Although 25 to 30 CD8+ CDR3 sequences were shared by patients and controls, these sequences appeared highly expressed in patients and within the immunodominant clones of patients.

CDR1 SGHTA and CDR2 FQGNSA are derived from the germline V gene. Compared with germline, V lacks 0 bases and J lacks 5 bases; bases without a gene match: 6. The CDR3 starts with the cysteine, ends with the phenylalanine, and has 15 residues. Kept here is only the CDR3 DNA, which spans 45 bases and is read in frame from base 1. Profiling of TCR beta VDJ combinations and CDR3 sequences used genomic DNA as the template. TCR repertoire sequencing was run on an Illumina HiSeq 2000. Per the source publication's procedure: TRBV/TRBJ rearrangement plots, CDR3 size and DJ length profiles, and Simpson's diversity index were used to assess repertoires. The most abundant DNA sequence in the deep sequencing data was defined as the immunodominant clone. CDR3 amino acid sequences were screened for sharing across subjects and compared with published repertoires and the VDJdb database. In-frame beta chains were kept once TCRdb had trimmed the public reads at Q25 with fastp and called clones with MiXCR. CDR3 protein duplicates are merged, each entry listing the most common genes and DNA. Clone size and V and J calls follow TCRdb, not the original study. Recorded for this sample are 270,000 or so distinct CDR3 sequences; around 82% of them occurred a single time. The ten largest clones take up approximately 40% of the sample.

Worth noting for this clonotype: No antigen is known for it. No qualities accompany the bases; no much larger clone lies one base away.

The TCR sequence derives from a human donor with aplastic anemia. The specimen sequenced was sorted CD4+, CD8+, or CD8+CD57+ T cells (not recorded which) from PBMCs. This sequence uses TRBV7-2 and TRBJ2-7, with TRBD1 matching 8 junction bases. The CDR3 protein is CASSLAGQVWNEQYF. The DNA reads TGTGCCAGCAGCTTAGCGGGACAGGTGTGGAACGAGCAGTACTTC.